This entry describes one T cell receptor beta chain. The data originate from a study of blood T cell repertoires in COVID-19. Study in general: The cDNA or gDNA used as material had been derived from T cells, B-cell-depleted T cells, or PBMCs.

CDR3 length equals 18 residues. Germline loops: CDR1 SGDLS, CDR2 YYNGEE. V shed 4 bases and J 8 bases; nucleotides not matched to a gene: 19. Per the original methods: Nucleated cell counts were estimated from reference gene primer amplification. Profiled with immunoSEQ multiplex PCR; TCRdb holds only in-frame clones, not every one. V and J calls and clone size follow that table, whereas D and trimming were derived from the DNA. Of 300,000 to 450,000 clones in the sample, 70% to 85% were seen once. Specimen: peripheral blood. The V and J genes are TRBV9 and TRBJ1-4, with 8 bases aligning to TRBD1. This receptor was identified in a human donor with acute or convalescent COVID-19. The donor label of this sample is uncertain. CDR3 in amino acids: CASSPQQGDIARREKLFF. The CDR3 coding sequence is TGTGCCAGCAGCCCGCAACAGGGGGATATAGCAAGAAGGGAAAAACTGTTTTTT. Variable domain in full (rest from reference TRBV9 and TRBJ1-4): DSGVTQTPKHLITATGQRVTLRCSPRSGDLSVYWYQQSLDQGLQFLIQYYNGEERAKGNILERFSAQQFPDLHSELNLSSLELGDSALYFCASSPQQGDIARREKLFFGSGTQLSVL.